A single sample is the source of the 19 T cell receptor beta chains below, sequenced in a study of blood T cell repertoires in COVID-19 (dated by TCRdb to between 2020 and 2021). Library generation was performed with the immunoSEQ multiplex PCR assay. Imported from immuneACCESS, the table was reduced by TCRdb to in-frame sequences with V and J called. These copies leave out some clones; in studies compared against another copy, an unresolved V gene accounts for under half, and the cause of the remainder is not known. For this sample the table gives over 85,000 clones, of which around 90% were detected only once. Of the sample, approximately 4.8% is held by the ten largest clones. The sequenced sample consisted of peripheral blood. All receptors derive from a woman of 80 years or more with active COVID-19.

V gene TRBV6-2 or TRBV6-3 combines with J gene TRBJ2-7, with D uncertain. Between the trimmed V and J ends, which lost 4 bases and 4 bases, there was a span of 20 bases. The germline gives CDR1 MNHEY, CDR2 SVGEGT. The CDR3 spans 16 residues. The CDR3 DNA sequence: TGTGCCAGCAGTTGGTTGCAGAGTGAGACTCCTTACGAGCAGTACTTC. Translating it yields CASSWLQSETPYEQYF.

This clone was counted only a few times. This chain joins TRBV5-5 and TRBJ2-7; TRBD2 aligns across 9 bases. Losses at the gene ends were 1 base for V and 7 bases for J; bases not matched to a gene: 6. The CDR3 spans 14 residues. The germline V gene has CDR1 SGHKS and CDR2 YYEKEE (reference sequence). The CDR3 DNA reads TGTGCCAGCAGCTTGTTAGCGGGAGTTGGGGAGCAGTACTTC. This gives the protein CASSLLAGVGEQYF.

The table lists this clone with a few counts. The CDR3 region is CASSARNYNEQFF. DNA for the CDR3: TGTGCCAGCAGCGCCAGAAACTACAATGAGCAGTTCTTC. The gene calls are TRBV9 and TRBJ2-1; D unresolved. Trimming removed 3 bases from V and 3 bases from J, with 7 bases in between. CDR1 and CDR2 from the germline V gene are SGDLS and YYNGEE. This CDR3 contains 13 residues.

This clone was seen only once. The chain employs TRBV6-2 or TRBV6-3 and TRBJ1-1, with TRBD1 as a possible D gene (5 bases). Germline CDR1 reads MNHEY; CDR2 reads SVGEGT. This CDR3 has 16 amino acids. Trimming took off 5 bases at V and 6 bases at J, with 22 bases between the two ends. CDR3 residues: CASSLKGVAGLAEAFF. Written as DNA, the CDR3 is TGTGCCAGCAGTCTTAAAGGGGTAGCGGGTCTCGCTGAAGCTTTCTTT.

The genes are TRBV28 and TRBJ2-1; 10 bases fit TRBD1. This CDR3 has 16 residues. Unmatched junction bases numbered 11, after V lost 6 bases and J lost 6 bases. Looked up from germline, CDR1 is MDHEN and CDR2 is SYDVKM. CDR3: CASSQPGQGSFNEQFF. Written as DNA, the CDR3 is TGTGCCAGCAGCCAGCCGGGACAGGGGAGTTTCAATGAGCAGTTCTTC. Together with reference TRBV28 and TRBJ2-1, the CDR3 gives the full variable domain: DVKVTQSSRYLVKRTGEKVFLECVQDMDHENMFWYRQDPGLGLRLIYFSYDVKMKEKGDIPEGYSVSREKKERFSLILESASTNQTSMYLCASSQPGQGSFNEQFFGPGTRLTVL.

V is TRBV24-1 and J is TRBJ2-1, with 12 bases matching TRBD1. J lost 8 bases, V lost 3 bases, and 7 bases had no gene match. Looked up from germline, CDR1 is KGHDR and CDR2 is SFDVKD. The CDR3 is 16 residues long. Here the CDR3 DNA reads TGTGCCACCAGTGATAAGGGACAGGGGGCGCGGGATGAGCAGTTCTTC. Encoded protein: CATSDKGQGARDEQFF.

With regard to this clone: Relative to the germline gene, one junction end is altered; a read error may explain this. This chain links TRBV27 with TRBJ2-1; D not resolved. Looked up from germline, CDR1 is MNHEY and CDR2 is SMNVEV (reference sequence). The CDR3 length is 13 residues. This CDR3 reads CASSYQGYNERFF. CDR3 bases: TGTGCCAGCAGTTACCAAGGCTACAATGAGCGGTTCTTC.

This rearrangement joins TRBV7-9 to TRBJ2-1; 9 bases are shared with TRBD2. With 4 bases clipped from V and 5 bases from J, the junction kept 6 bases outside the gene matches. Per the germline V gene, CDR1 is SEHNR and CDR2 is FQNEAQ (reference sequence). The CDR3 runs to 15 residues. The CDR3 region has the DNA TGTGCCAGCAGCTATAGCGGGGGACTTAACAATGAGCAGTTCTTC. Encoded protein: CASSYSGGLNNEQFF.

This clone was observed once. CDR3 bases: TGCGCCAGCAGCCAAGCTGGGACAGGGGGTGCTGGGGAGCAGTACTTC. Translation: CASSQAGTGGAGEQYF. The chain combines TRBV4-3 with TRBJ2-7; 11 bases fit TRBD1. The CDR3 has 16 amino acids. Germline CDR1 LGHNA, CDR2 YSLEER. The V segment lost 1 base and the J segment 7 bases; nucleotides outside the gene matches: 9.

This chain uses TRBV7-9 with TRBJ2-7; 7 bases are a match to TRBD2. The V gene's germline CDR1 is SEHNR and CDR2 FQNEAQ (reference sequence). Trimming took 4 bases from V and 1 from J; bases not matched to a gene: 4. The CDR3 is made up of 14 amino acids. DNA for the CDR3: TGTGCCAGCAGCTCATGGGAGGGGTCCTACGAGCAGTACTTC. Protein product: CASSSWEGSYEQYF.

The rearrangement joins TRBV7-8 to TRBJ2-7; possible D gene TRBD1, 5 bases. Germline lookup yields CDR1 SGHVS and CDR2 FQNEAQ. The CDR3 extends over 15 amino acids. Trimming took off 3 bases at V and 4 bases at J, with 16 bases between the two ends. The CDR3 DNA reads TGTGCCAGCAGCTTGTCCGGACACAATGGGTACGAGCAGTACTTC. The encoded protein is CASSLSGHNGYEQYF.

The chain recombines TRBV5-4 with TRBJ2-1; 12 bases match TRBD1. This CDR3 comprises 18 residues. With V trimmed by 0 bases and J by 6 bases, 10 bases remained unmatched. Germline V gene sequence: CDR1 SGHNT, CDR2 YYREEE (reference sequence). The CDR3 sequence is CASSLGDRGRLGPNEQFF. The CDR3 region has the DNA TGTGCCAGCAGCTTGGGGGACAGGGGGCGCCTTGGCCCCAATGAGCAGTTCTTC.

The CDR3 nucleotides read TGTGCCAGCAGACCGGGACAGTATGGCGAGCAGTACTTC. Residues: CASRPGQYGEQYF. The chain employs TRBV25-1 and TRBJ2-7, with 7 bases lining up with TRBD1. The CDR3 loop spans 13 amino acids. Trimming took 6 bases from V and 6 from J; bases not matched to a gene: 8. The germline CDR1 and CDR2 sequences are MGHDK and SYGVNS.

V usage is TRBV9 and J usage is TRBJ2-5; 11 bases agree with TRBD2. The trim removed 2 bases at V and 4 bases at J, leaving 1 base unmatched. Germline loops: CDR1 SGDLS, CDR2 YYNGEE. This CDR3 comprises 14 residues. The CDR3 bases are TGTGCCAGCAGCGTCACTAGCGGGAGAGAGACCCAGTACTTC. This translates into CASSVTSGRETQYF.

This clone was observed once. The chain uses TRBV29-1 and TRBJ2-3; 14 nucleotides align to TRBD2. The CDR3 contains 15 residues. Germline CDR1 is SQVTM and CDR2 is ANQGSEA. The V and J ends lost 3 bases and 10 bases, in that order; junction bases with no gene match: 9. The CDR3 loop reads CSVDRLAGGIGPQYF. DNA for the CDR3: TGCAGCGTTGACCGACTAGCGGGAGGGATCGGTCCGCAGTATTTT.

V usage is TRBV5-6 and J usage is TRBJ2-1; 8 nucleotides align to TRBD1. The germline V gene has CDR1 SGHDT and CDR2 YYEEEE. This CDR3 has 15 amino acids. Trimming removed 4 bases from V and 3 bases from J; junction bases left unmatched: 6. This CDR3 is CASSPGTGFYNEQFF. The CDR3 region has the DNA TGTGCCAGCAGCCCCGGGACAGGATTCTACAATGAGCAGTTCTTC.

This clone was counted once. V is TRBV11-3 and J is TRBJ2-5; 7 bases are shared with TRBD1. V dropped 5 bases and J dropped 9; count of bases not matched to a gene: 3. Germline V CDR1 and CDR2: SGHNT, YENEEA. The CDR3 loop spans 11 amino acids. The DNA for the CDR3 is TGTGCCAGCAGCCAAGGACAGGCCCAGTACTTC. As protein: CASSQGQAQYF.

The chain employs TRBV13 and TRBJ1-1; possibly TRBD1 for D (6 bases). Trimming took 1 base from V and 3 from J, leaving 12 bases between them. From germline, CDR1 is PRHDT and CDR2 FYEKMQ (reference sequence). The CDR3 is 15 residues long. CDR3 sequence (DNA): TGTGCCAGCAGCTTAGAAGCAGGGACATACACTGAAGCTTTCTTT. Protein product: CASSLEAGTYTEAFF.

V is TRBV4-1 and J is TRBJ2-7; possibly TRBD2 for D (6 bases). The V gene's germline CDR1 is MGHRA and CDR2 YSYEKL. The CDR3 consists of 17 residues. V gave up 0 bases and J gave up 2 bases, with 17 bases separating them. The CDR3 DNA follows: TGCGCCAGCAGCCAAGAAAGGTCAGGGAGGTCCCCCTACGAGCAGTACTTC. It codes for CASSQERSGRSPYEQYF.